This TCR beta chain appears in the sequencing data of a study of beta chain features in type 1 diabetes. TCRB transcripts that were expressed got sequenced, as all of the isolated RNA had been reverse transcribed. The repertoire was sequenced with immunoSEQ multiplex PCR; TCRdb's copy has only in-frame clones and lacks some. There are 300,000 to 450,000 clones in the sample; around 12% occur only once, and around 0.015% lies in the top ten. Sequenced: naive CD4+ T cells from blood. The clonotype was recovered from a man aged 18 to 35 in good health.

Written as DNA, the CDR3 is TGTGCTCGAGGTATGGGGGCTGGCTACGAGCAGTACTTC. This translates into CARGMGAGYEQYF. V gene TRBV30 combines with J gene TRBJ2-7; a possible D gene is TRBD1 (6 bases). The CDR3 extends over 13 amino acids. The V gene's germline CDR1 is GTSNPN and CDR2 SVGIG (reference sequence).